The 14 T cell receptor beta chains below were found in one sample sequenced in a study of control samples from healthy donors and cancer patients (TCRdb year 2020). Libraries were prepared through the immunoSEQ multiplex PCR assay. TCRdb's version of the immuneACCESS table is confined to in-frame rearrangements and falls short of the full clone set. An unresolved V gene accounts for under half of the shortfall where checked; the remainder is of unknown origin. The sample table contains 100,000 to 150,000 clones; only one count was recorded for about nine tenths of them. Approximately 2% of the sample goes to the ten largest clones. Sequencing was performed on blood. The receptor set was obtained from a woman in her fifties or sixties in good health.

The J gene is TRBJ1-5, the V gene TRBV28, with 7 bases matching TRBD1. The V and J ends lost 6 bases and 11 bases, in that order; junction bases with no gene match: 19. Per the germline V gene, CDR1 is MDHEN and CDR2 is SYDVKM. This CDR3 comprises 16 residues. CDR3 DNA: TGTGCCAGCAGCTCCGGAGGAGGGGGCGACCACCAGGCCCAGCATTTT. Translation: CASSSGGGGDHQAQHF.

V usage is TRBV30 and J usage is TRBJ2-3, with a possible D match to TRBD2 (6 bases). Deletions cut 0 bases from V and 0 bases from J, with 16 bases between. CDR3 length equals 17 residues. CDR1 GTSNPN and CDR2 SVGIG come from the germline V gene (reference sequence). DNA of the CDR3: TGTGCCTGGAGTGTACGTTTGGGGGGACCGAGCACAGATACGCAGTATTTT. It specifies CAWSVRLGGPSTDTQYF.

This clone occurred once. Relative to the germline gene, one junction end is altered; a read error may explain this. The rearrangement joins TRBV10-3 to TRBJ2-7; D possibly corresponds to TRBD1 (5 bases). This CDR3 comprises 15 residues. From germline, CDR1 is ENHRY and CDR2 SYGVKD. CDR3 region: CATSEGLTAQYEQYF. CDR3 nucleotides: TGTGCCACCAGTGAAGGGCTGACAGCCCAATACGAGCAGTACTTC.

This clone appeared a single time. This chain joins TRBV30 and TRBJ1-2; 10 bases map to TRBD1. CDR3 length: 11 amino acids. With V trimmed by 4 bases and J by 12 bases, 5 bases remained unmatched. The germline V gene has CDR1 GTSNPN and CDR2 SVGIG (reference sequence). The CDR3 DNA reads as TGTGCCTGGACGGGACAGGGGTTTAACACCTTC. It yields the protein CAWTGQGFNTF.

The rearrangement joins TRBV12-3 or TRBV12-4 to TRBJ1-3; D remains unclear. This CDR3 has 11 residues. Trimming removed 7 bases at V and 2 bases at J, with 3 bases between. The CDR3 reads CASTPGNTIYF. The CDR3 bases are TGTGCCAGCACCCCTGGAAACACCATATATTTT.

The J gene is TRBJ1-5, the V gene TRBV5-6, with unresolved D. The CDR3 totals 13 residues. V dropped 1 base and J dropped 6 bases, with 8 bases sitting between them. Germline-derived CDR1 and CDR2 are SGHDT and YYEEEE. DNA of the CDR3: TGTGCCAGCAGCTTGTGGGGTCTTCAGCCCCAGCATTTT. Protein sequence: CASSLWGLQPQHF.

The genes are TRBV28 and TRBJ1-1; perhaps TRBD1 as D (6 bases). CDR3 length: 12 residues. Germline CDR1 and CDR2: MDHEN and SYDVKM. V lost 6 bases and J 10 bases, leaving 15 bases between the germline ends. The DNA for the CDR3 is TGTGCCAGCAGATCGTCGGGGGCGGGAGCTTTCTTT. Amino acids: CASRSSGAGAFF. The whole variable domain, remainder taken from reference TRBV28 and TRBJ1-1, is DVKVTQSSRYLVKRTGEKVFLECVQDMDHENMFWYRQDPGLGLRLIYFSYDVKMKEKGDIPEGYSVSREKKERFSLILESASTNQTSMYLCASRSSGAGAFFGQGTRLTVV.

The chain uses TRBV11-3 and TRBJ1-1, with TRBD1 as a possible D gene (6 bases). The CDR3 has 12 residues. V shed 1 base and J shed 7 bases, with 7 bases lying between them. CDR1 is SGHNT, CDR2 YENEEA, per germline. The CDR3 sequence is CASSLGGREAFF. The CDR3, as DNA: TGTGCCAGCAGCTTAGGGGGGCGTGAAGCTTTCTTT. Full variable domain (missing parts from reference TRBV11-3 and TRBJ1-1): EAGVVQSPRYKIIEKKQPVAFWCNPISGHNTLYWYLQNLGQGPELLIRYENEEAVDDSQLPKDRFSAERLKGVDSTLKIQPAELGDSAVYLCASSLGGREAFFGQGTRLTVV.

This clone was observed once. CDR3 in DNA: TGTGCCAGCAGCCCCAGTAGCCCGGGCCCAGATACGCAGTATTTT. Residues: CASSPSSPGPDTQYF. This chain joins TRBV11-3 and TRBJ2-3; D remains unclear. V was trimmed by 5 bases and J by 4 bases, leaving 16 bases between them. The germline V gene has CDR1 SGHNT and CDR2 YENEEA. The CDR3 covers 15 residues.

A single count supports this clone. The DNA of the CDR3 is TGTGCCACCAGTGATTCCGGGACAGGGTTTGGCTACACCTTC. Translated, it gives CATSDSGTGFGYTF. This chain connects TRBV24-1 to TRBJ1-2; 9 bases agree with TRBD1. Per the germline V gene, CDR1 is KGHDR and CDR2 is SFDVKD. The junction had 4 bases not matched to a gene; V was cut back by 2 bases and J by 7 bases. The CDR3 totals 14 residues.

This clone occurred a few times. This chain uses TRBV19 with TRBJ1-5; no clear D. The CDR3 runs to 13 residues. Germline V gene lookup returns CDR1 LNHDA and CDR2 SQIVND (reference sequence). V lost 4 bases and J 2 bases, leaving 6 bases between the germline ends. The CDR3 spells CASSNNGNQPQHF. The CDR3 nucleotides read TGTGCCAGTAGTAATAATGGCAATCAGCCCCAGCATTTT.

Note on this clone: Other DNA sequences in this specimen translate into the identical CDR3. This rearrangement joins TRBV19 to TRBJ1-2; D unresolved. Germline CDR1 is LNHDA and CDR2 is SQIVND (reference sequence). The V and J ends lost 3 bases and 3 bases respectively, with 8 bases between them. The length of the CDR3 is 13 residues. DNA of the CDR3: TGTGCCAGTAGTATCCAAGGTGACTATGGCTACACCTTC. Its translation is CASSIQGDYGYTF.

V and J are TRBV19 and TRBJ1-3, with a tentative D call TRBD1 (5 bases). Trimming removed 3 bases from V and 4 bases from J, with 16 bases in between. CDR3 length: 16 residues. Germline values: CDR1 LNHDA, CDR2 SQIVND (reference sequence). The CDR3 region is CASSIPLSGLGNTIYF. The CDR3 nucleotides are TGTGCCAGTAGTATCCCTTTATCGGGACTCGGAAACACCATATATTTT. Full variable domain (outside the CDR3, taken from reference TRBV19 and TRBJ1-3): DGGITQSPKYLFRKEGQNVTLSCEQNLNHDAMYWYRQDPGQGLRLIYYSQIVNDFQKGDIAEGYSVSREKKESFPLTVTSAQKNPTAFYLCASSIPLSGLGNTIYFGEGSWLTVV.

The rearrangement uses TRBV6-1 and TRBJ1-5, with a possible D match to TRBD1 (5 bases). CDR3 length equals 16 residues. Germline values: CDR1 MNHNS, CDR2 SASEGT. V was pared by 1 base and J by 2 bases, with 12 bases between. The CDR3 nucleotides read TGTGCCAGCAGTGAAGTGCAGGGTGGCGGCAATCAGCCCCAGCATTTT. The encoded protein is CASSEVQGGGNQPQHF.